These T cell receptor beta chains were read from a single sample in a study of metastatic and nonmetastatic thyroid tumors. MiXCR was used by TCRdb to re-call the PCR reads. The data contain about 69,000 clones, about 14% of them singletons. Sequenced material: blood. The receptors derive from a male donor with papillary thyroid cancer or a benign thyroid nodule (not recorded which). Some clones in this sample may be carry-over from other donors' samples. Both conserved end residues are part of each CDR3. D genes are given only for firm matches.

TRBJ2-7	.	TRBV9	CASSDGNYEQYF
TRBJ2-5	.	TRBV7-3	CASSLTGLLSETQYF
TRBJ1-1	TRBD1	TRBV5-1	CASSLVGDRGLQTEAFF
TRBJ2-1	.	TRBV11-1	CASSPFGVRAGEQFF
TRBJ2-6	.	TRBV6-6	CASSYSDWGQFSGANVLTF
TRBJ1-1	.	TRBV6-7	CASSYSMAWREPNGAFF
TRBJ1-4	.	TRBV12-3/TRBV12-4	CASSSGVPEKLFF
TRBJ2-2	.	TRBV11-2	CASSLQGGTNTWELFF
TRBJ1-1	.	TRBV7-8	CASSLGPYTEAFF
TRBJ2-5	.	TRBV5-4	CASSLGGSDGETQYF
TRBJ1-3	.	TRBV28	CASSLDGNTIYF
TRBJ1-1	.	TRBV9	CASSPEGGGGLKAFF
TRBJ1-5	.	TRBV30	CAWSHPYQPQHF
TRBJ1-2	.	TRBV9	CASSGGTVNYGYTF
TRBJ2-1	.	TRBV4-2	CASSQEGGEQFF
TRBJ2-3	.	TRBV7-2	CASSVTPRNTQYF
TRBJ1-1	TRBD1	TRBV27	CASSLGQASTEAFF
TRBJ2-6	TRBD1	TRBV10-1	CASSESTGPIPAGANVLTF
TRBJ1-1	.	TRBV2	CASRGQSSEAFF
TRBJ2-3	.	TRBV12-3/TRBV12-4	CASTLGAAGDTQYF
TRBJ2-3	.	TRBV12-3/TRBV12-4	CASTQTIGRDTQYF
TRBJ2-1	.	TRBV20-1	CSATPLMGLNDNEQFF
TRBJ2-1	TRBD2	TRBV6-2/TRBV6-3	CASSYSGKGEQFF
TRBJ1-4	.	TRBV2	CASSQENRAWEKLFF
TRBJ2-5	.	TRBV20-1	CSASGGRYQETQYF
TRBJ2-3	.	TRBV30	CACRDRREDTQYF
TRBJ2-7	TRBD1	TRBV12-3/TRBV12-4	CASSPRTGSYEQYF
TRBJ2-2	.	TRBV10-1	CASSPPAGYTWELFF
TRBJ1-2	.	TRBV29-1	CSVVGGSHGYTF
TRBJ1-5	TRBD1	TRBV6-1	CASIPRDRQNQPQHF
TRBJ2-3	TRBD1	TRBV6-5	CASSSGQGVTDMQYF
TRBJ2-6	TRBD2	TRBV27	CASGSGRAGANALTF
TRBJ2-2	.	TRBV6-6	CASSSHGESGELFF
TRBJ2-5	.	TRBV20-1	CSARDLGQYQETQYF
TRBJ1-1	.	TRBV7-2	CASSPGGGGEKEAFF
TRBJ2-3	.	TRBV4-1	CASSQEGTPDTQYF
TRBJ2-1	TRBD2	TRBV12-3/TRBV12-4	CASSLSSGSIYEQFF
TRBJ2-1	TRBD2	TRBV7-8	CASIPLAVGVYEQFF
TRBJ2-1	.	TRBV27	CASSSDGVNEQFF
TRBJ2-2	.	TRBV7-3	CASSLTASANTGELFF
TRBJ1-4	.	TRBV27	CASSIGGDEKLFF
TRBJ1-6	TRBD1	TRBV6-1	CASSETGEGISPLHF
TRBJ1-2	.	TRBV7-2	CASSFATVNYGYTF
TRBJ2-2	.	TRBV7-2	CASSLGGRELFF
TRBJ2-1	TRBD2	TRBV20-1	CSARDQGSGTPSYNEQFF
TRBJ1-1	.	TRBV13	CASSVSFNTEAFF
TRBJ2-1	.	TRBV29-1	CSVQEYNEQFF
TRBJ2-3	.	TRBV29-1	CSVEERAFADTQYF
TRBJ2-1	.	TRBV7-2	CASSLVGGSSYNEQFF
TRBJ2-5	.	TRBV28	CASSLVLWGRQETQYF
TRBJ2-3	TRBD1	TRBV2	CASSEPGTGRADTQYF
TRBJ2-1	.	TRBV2	CASNRPSYNEQFF
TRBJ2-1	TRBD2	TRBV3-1	CASSQDSGGEGNEQFF